These 3 T cell receptor beta chains share one sample of origin, sequenced in a study of cytomegalovirus exposure and HLA in healthy donors (dated by TCRdb to about 2017). Libraries were made using the immunoSEQ multiplex PCR assay. Sourced from immuneACCESS, this table was stored by TCRdb with only in-frame sequences that have V and J called. A share of the clones is absent; for the studies checked, an unresolved V gene accounts for under half, and the remainder has no known explanation. A total of 100,000 to 150,000 clones appear in this sample, 88% of them only once. Of the sample, more than 1.5% is held by the ten largest clones. The specimen was PBMCs. The receptors come from a man aged 18 to 30 in good health and CMV-seronegative.

The chain is built from TRBV27 and TRBJ1-2, with 9 bases fitting TRBD1. V was pared by 3 bases and J by 2 bases, with 7 bases of the junction left unmatched. The germline CDR1 and CDR2 sequences are MNHEY and SMNVEV (reference sequence). The CDR3 consists of 16 residues. The chain's CDR3 is CASSFITGGLNYGYTF. In DNA, the CDR3 is TGTGCCAGCAGTTTTATTACAGGGGGCCTGAACTATGGCTACACCTTC.

The chain recombines TRBV7-2 with TRBJ2-3; D might be TRBD2 (7 bases). The length of the CDR3 is 17 residues. Trimming took off 1 base at V and 1 base at J, with 15 bases between the two ends. Germline lookup yields CDR1 SGHTA and CDR2 FQGNSA. As DNA, the CDR3 is TGTGCCAGCAGCTTAGTCTTCCGGGGGGCTGGCACAGATACGCAGTATTTT. This gives the protein CASSLVFRGAGTDTQYF.

The chain has TRBV7-9 and TRBJ2-7; D might be TRBD2 (5 bases). V was shortened by 5 bases and J by 3 bases, with 20 bases between the two germline ends. CDR3 size: 16 residues. Per the germline V gene, CDR1 is SEHNR and CDR2 is FQNEAQ (reference sequence). CDR3 sequence reads: CASSTGPGKVSYEQYF. The DNA for the CDR3 is TGTGCCAGCAGCACCGGCCCGGGGAAAGTTAGCTACGAGCAGTACTTC.